This record covers a single T cell receptor (beta chain). Its antigen is undetermined. These data are taken from a study of radiotherapy plus CTLA-4 blockade in lung cancer. Study-level background: The study recorded objective responses in about 18% of patients and disease control in approximately 29%.

This CDR3 has 16 residues. The V gene's germline CDR1 is SGHTA and CDR2 FQGTGA. Trimming cost V 0 bases and J 0 bases, with 11 bases left between them. People whose metastatic non-small-cell lung cancer was chemo-refractory got focal radiation along with CTLA-4 blockade by ipilimumab. Clones were read by immunoSEQ multiplex PCR, and TCRdb kept only the in-frame ones, dropping some. The sample consists of roughly 63,000 clones, about 72% of them appearing once. Study-level results: The study found tumor-derived TCR clones expanded in blood after radiotherapy plus ipilimumab. Best predicting response, reportedly, were early blood T cell clone dynamics, with interferon-beta.

This clonotype was sampled from a human donor with non-small cell lung cancer whose response to radiotherapy plus ipilimumab could not be evaluated. The J gene is TRBJ1-1, the V gene TRBV7-3; D unresolved. The specimen comprised peripheral blood, sampled from a patient treated with radiotherapy plus ipilimumab. The CDR3: CASSLTSGIMNTEAFF. The CDR3 nucleotides are TGTGCCAGCAGCTTAACGTCGGGTATAATGAACACTGAAGCTTTCTTT.